The 7 T cell receptor beta chains below all came from one sample that was sequenced in a study of early T cells in non-severe SARS-CoV-2 infection (dated by TCRdb to the early 2020s). Library method: 5' RACE. Sequencing was carried out with a NextSeq 500. The public reads were reprocessed in TCRdb via fastp at Q25 and MiXCR, keeping in-frame beta chains. Entries that share a CDR3 protein sequence are merged under the most common genes and DNA. The table for this sample lists tens of thousands of distinct CDR3 sequences; about 6.2% of them were counted only once. The ten largest clonotypes hold about 5.9% of the sample. The sample comprised whole blood. These receptors came from an adult who was a healthcare worker with PCR-confirmed SARS-CoV-2 infection or an uninfected control (not recorded which).

This clonotype has ten or more counts. This rearrangement joins TRBV20-1 to TRBJ2-1; D is tentatively TRBD1 or TRBD2 (6 bases each). CDR1 DFQATT and CDR2 SNEGSKA come from the germline V gene (reference sequence). The CDR3 has 14 amino acids. V was pared by 6 bases and J by 1 base, with 13 bases between. The CDR3 coding sequence is TGCAGTGCCGGACGGGGGCCGTCCTACAATGAGCAGTTCTTC. Protein sequence: CSAGRGPSYNEQFF.

This clonotype was seen at least ten times. This chain connects TRBV6-6 to TRBJ2-5, with TRBD2 matching 7 bases. The CDR3 runs 14 residues. The V gene end was trimmed by 10 bases and the J gene end by 5 bases; junction bases not matched to a gene: 13. Germline CDR1 is MNHNY and CDR2 is SVGAGI (reference sequence). The CDR3 region has the DNA TGTGCCACCCAGTCTGGGGTCGGGAGGGAGACCCAGTACTTC. Its protein is CATQSGVGRETQYF.

V usage is TRBV29-1 and J usage is TRBJ2-3; 8 positions agree with TRBD2. The CDR3 covers 14 residues. Trimming cost V 6 bases and J 5 bases; bases outside gene matches: 10. Germline CDR1 reads SQVTM; CDR2 reads ANQGSEA. The CDR3 sequence: CSVSNGRAVDTQYF. The CDR3 DNA sequence: TGCAGCGTATCAAACGGGAGGGCCGTAGATACGCAGTATTTT.

J is TRBJ1-3 and V is TRBV7-9; D is undetermined. Germline-derived CDR1 and CDR2 are SEHNR and FQNEAQ (reference sequence). This CDR3 is 12 amino acids long. Between the trimmed V and J ends, which lost 1 base and 4 bases, there was a span of 2 bases. In DNA, the CDR3 is TGTGCCAGCAGCTTAGACGGAAACACCATATATTTT. Translation: CASSLDGNTIYF.

This clonotype was found many times. This chain uses TRBV12-3 or TRBV12-4 with TRBJ1-5, with 8 bases lining up with TRBD1. The length of the CDR3 is 13 residues. The ends lost 5 bases at V and 6 bases at J; junction bases unmatched: 3. The CDR3 protein is CASSRTGSQPQHF. CDR3 bases: TGTGCCAGCAGTCGGACAGGGAGTCAGCCCCAGCATTTT.

V usage is TRBV5-6 and J usage is TRBJ2-1; D is unclear. The length of the CDR3 is 14 residues. V lost 4 bases, J lost 8 bases, and 16 bases lay in between. The germline CDR1 and CDR2 sequences are SGHDT and YYEEEE. As DNA, the CDR3 is TGTGCCAGCAGCCCCGCGGCTTGGGCGGATGAGCAGTTCTTC. This gives the protein CASSPAAWADEQFF.

In its sample, this clonotype ranks as medium-sized. V is TRBV20-1 and J is TRBJ2-5; either TRBD1 or TRBD2 may supply D (5 bases each). The CDR3 has 15 amino acids. In germline, CDR1 is DFQATT, CDR2 SNEGSKA (reference sequence). Trimming shortened V by 3 bases and J by 9 bases, and 23 bases separated the two germline ends. The CDR3 here is CSASLEGTASVAQYF. The DNA of the CDR3 is TGCAGTGCTAGCCTCGAGGGGACGGCCTCTGTGGCCCAGTACTTC.